This T cell receptor beta chain came from a study of T cell responses to AZD1222 COVID-19 vaccine. Study-wide findings and caveats: The peak T cell response came first, and repertoires were sampled only after it.

This table comes from immunoSEQ multiplex PCR, and its TCRdb copy is limited to in-frame clones, with some not included. The sample includes 100,000 to 150,000 clones, roughly 90% of them seen just once. A remark on this clone: What it binds is not known.

Germline V lookup: CDR1 SGHTA, CDR2 FQGNSA. The CDR3 spans 16 residues. Deletions cut 4 bases from V and 1 base from J, with 14 bases between. This receptor was taken from an adult in good health. The source material was peripheral blood, sampled on day 0 of AZD1222 vaccination. The genes are TRBV7-2 and TRBJ2-1; unclear D gene. In nucleotides, the CDR3 is TGTGCCAGCAGCTCGCAACCCGGAAGGTCCTACAATGAGCAGTTCTTC. It codes for CASSSQPGRSYNEQFF.